Described below is a single T cell receptor beta chain sequence and its context. As yet, its antigen is unknown. In making TCR cDNA, 5'RACE template switching added a universal primer site and UMIs to it. TCRdb re-analysed the 5' RACE reads in MiXCR, keeping a single row per CDR3 protein. The table includes over 130,000 distinct CDR3 sequences, 6.5% to 8.5% detected once. The sample belongs to a study of T cells after yellow fever vaccination. Study-level points and caveats: Subsequent to the booster, the majority of primary-vaccination clones reappeared (less than 97% CD4, roughly 90% CD8). Contaminating bulk clonotypes could be abundant in FACS-sorted repertoires.

The receptor was derived from a man aged 25 to 40 who received the YFV17D yellow fever vaccine. Source: CD4+ T cells sorted from PBMCs, taken 5 days after the yellow fever booster vaccination.

The CDR3 bases are TGTGCCAGCAGCCATAAGCGGGGCACAGATACGCAGTATTTT. This encodes CASSHKRGTDTQYF. This chain links TRBV5-4 with TRBJ2-3; tentative D call: TRBD2 (6 bases). The germline gives CDR1 SGHNT, CDR2 YYREEE (reference sequence). V was trimmed by 4 bases and J by 1 base, leaving 10 bases between them. The CDR3 extends over 14 amino acids.